Listed below are T cell receptor beta chains from one sample, sequenced in a study of metastatic and nonmetastatic thyroid tumors. TCRdb re-called clones via MiXCR from the PCR reads. The table has 15,000 to 20,000 clones, 34% seen once. Sequencing was performed on tumor tissue. These receptors all stem from a male donor with papillary thyroid cancer or a benign thyroid nodule (not recorded which). Some clones in this sample may be carry-over from other donors' samples. Each CDR3 is given with its conserved first and last residue. The order of the fields is J gene, CDR3 length, D gene, clone size, V gene, CDR3 DNA, CDR3 protein. A D gene is named only where the DNA matches it firmly. Some rows have no size entry. The others give once, few or many, or a class for an expanded clone.

J gene: TRBJ1-2; CDR3 length: 14; D gene: TRBD1; clone size: medium-sized; V gene: TRBV27; CDR3 DNA: TGTGCCAGCAGCCCTCGACAGGGGTGGGGCGGCTACACCTTC; CDR3 protein: CASSPRQGWGGYTF
J gene: TRBJ2-3; CDR3 length: 17; D gene: TRBD2; clone size: .; V gene: TRBV27; CDR3 DNA: TGTGCCAGCAGTTTAGGTCGGACTAGCGGCCTCACATATACGCAGTATTTT; CDR3 protein: CASSLGRTSGLTYTQYF
J gene: TRBJ2-7; CDR3 length: 13; D gene: .; clone size: many; V gene: TRBV7-2; CDR3 DNA: TGTGCCAGCAGCCCTACCGCAGGAGGGGAGCAGTACTTC; CDR3 protein: CASSPTAGGEQYF
J gene: TRBJ2-5; CDR3 length: 15; D gene: TRBD2; clone size: .; V gene: TRBV24-1; CDR3 DNA: TGTGCAACCAGTGAAATGACTAGCGGGGAAGACACCCAGTACTTC; CDR3 protein: CATSEMTSGEDTQYF
J gene: TRBJ2-1; CDR3 length: 16; D gene: .; clone size: few; V gene: TRBV19; CDR3 DNA: TGTGCCTGTAGTCCCTGGGACTCGAAGGGCGACAATGAGCAGTTCTTC; CDR3 protein: CACSPWDSKGDNEQFF
J gene: TRBJ2-2; CDR3 length: 14; D gene: TRBD2; clone size: medium-sized; V gene: TRBV11-3; CDR3 DNA: TGTGCCAGCGCCCTAGCGGGAGGGAACGGGGAGCTGTTTTTT; CDR3 protein: CASALAGGNGELFF
J gene: TRBJ1-3; CDR3 length: 14; D gene: .; clone size: medium-sized; V gene: TRBV20-1; CDR3 DNA: TGCAGTGCTAGAGATATGACACTTGGAAACACCATATATTTT; CDR3 protein: CSARDMTLGNTIYF
J gene: TRBJ1-5; CDR3 length: 15; D gene: .; clone size: medium-sized; V gene: TRBV6-2/TRBV6-3; CDR3 DNA: TGTGCCAGCAGTTACGGTGGGGGGCTCAATCAGCCCCAGCATTTT; CDR3 protein: CASSYGGGLNQPQHF
J gene: TRBJ1-1; CDR3 length: 13; D gene: .; clone size: many; V gene: TRBV3-1; CDR3 DNA: TGTGCCAGCAGTCACACCCGAGGAGAGGGGGCTTTCTTT; CDR3 protein: CASSHTRGEGAFF
J gene: TRBJ2-3; CDR3 length: 15; D gene: .; clone size: many; V gene: TRBV7-2; CDR3 DNA: TGTGCCAGCAGCTTAATCGTGGGCAGCACAGATACGCAGTATTTT; CDR3 protein: CASSLIVGSTDTQYF
J gene: TRBJ2-7; CDR3 length: 14; D gene: .; clone size: many; V gene: TRBV29-1; CDR3 DNA: TGCAGCGTTGAGGTTCAAGGATTCTCCTACGAGCAGTACTTC; CDR3 protein: CSVEVQGFSYEQYF
J gene: TRBJ2-1; CDR3 length: 14; D gene: .; clone size: .; V gene: TRBV20-1; CDR3 DNA: TGCAGTGCTGGCCCGTCCAGCTCCTACAATTATCAGTTCTTC; CDR3 protein: CSAGPSSSYNYQFF
J gene: TRBJ2-7; CDR3 length: 13; D gene: TRBD1; clone size: .; V gene: TRBV4-2; CDR3 DNA: TGTGCCAGCAGCCAACGTAGACAGGGCTGGCAGTACTTC; CDR3 protein: CASSQRRQGWQYF
J gene: TRBJ2-5; CDR3 length: 19; D gene: TRBD2; clone size: few; V gene: TRBV20-1; CDR3 DNA: TGCAGTGTTAGGGGGGACCCAGGACTAGCGGGAGGGCCGGGGGAGACCCAGTACTTC; CDR3 protein: CSVRGDPGLAGGPGETQYF
J gene: TRBJ2-5; CDR3 length: 14; D gene: TRBD2; clone size: medium-sized; V gene: TRBV6-1; CDR3 DNA: TGTGCCAGCAGTTCGGATCTAGCGGGAGAGACCCAGTACTTC; CDR3 protein: CASSSDLAGETQYF
J gene: TRBJ2-2; CDR3 length: 16; D gene: .; clone size: .; V gene: TRBV6-1; CDR3 DNA: TGTGCCAGCATCCACCGAGGACACCGTAACACCGGGGAGCTTTTTTTT; CDR3 protein: CASIHRGHRNTGELFF
J gene: TRBJ1-1; CDR3 length: 14; D gene: .; clone size: many; V gene: TRBV3-1; CDR3 DNA: TGTGCCAGCAGCCAAGGGGGCAGTGCTACTGAAGCTTTCTTT; CDR3 protein: CASSQGGSATEAFF